This T cell receptor (beta chain) appears in the sequencing data of a study of PD-L1 blockade in urothelial cancer. For the study at large: Atezolizumab at 1,200 mg intravenously every 3 weeks was started by patients in the mid-2010s. Median blood clonality was approximately 0.08, with tens of thousands of unique TCRs.

Clones were sequenced by immunoSEQ multiplex PCR, and TCRdb holds only the in-frame ones, with some missing. The sample yields tens of thousands of clones, roughly 87% seen once. Only one count was recorded for this clone. With V trimmed by 5 bases and J by 4 bases, 13 bases remained unmatched. Germline-derived CDR1 and CDR2 are SNHLY and FYNNEI. The CDR3 covers 16 residues. The chain employs TRBV2 and TRBJ2-5, with 7 nucleotides matching TRBD2. The starting material was PBMCs, obtained around atezolizumab (anti-PD-L1) treatment. The source of this sequence is a man aged 55 to 70 with urothelial cancer. The CDR3 here is CASSKSPGTKGETQYF. CDR3 DNA: TGTGCCAGCAGTAAGTCCCCCGGGACTAAAGGAGAGACCCAGTACTTC.